This TCR beta chain is drawn from a study of cytomegalovirus exposure and HLA in healthy donors (dated 2017 in TCRdb). Background for the entire study: According to an earlier analysis of a few hundred of the donors, about 170 million T cells yielded 90 million to 130 million unique TCR beta sequences and about 300 Gb of sequence data. About 310 gigabases of sequencing data and approximately 80 million unique TCR sequences were included in an early release covering 550 to 650 HLA-typed donors. Among the approximately 430 genotyped donors, around 81% belonged to the genetic ancestry cluster associated with self-reported Caucasian donors. The aim of the study was to test whether cataloging public T cell receptors could identify signatures of past pathogen exposure. The study profiled the T cell repertoires of approximately 700 subjects by immunosequencing and related them to cytomegalovirus serostatus. A separate validation cohort of 100 to 150 different subjects was used in addition to the roughly 700-subject first cohort. To predict cytomegalovirus infection status, the study brought together high-throughput TCR immunosequencing, statistical association of individual TCRs with disease status, and machine learning. A later analysis re-examined previously published TCR beta repertoires from around 670 donors and added high-resolution HLA genotyping to investigate patterns of TCR occurrence. Rather than using new phenotypic data, the later analysis identified candidate immune exposures from TCR beta sequences and from how often those sequences occurred across donors. To decide whether each TCR beta V gene segment behaved as functional or pseudogenic, an earlier analysis of fewer than 750 of the donors relied on high-throughput TCR beta sequencing. Donor age, sex, ethnicity and CMV serostatus were compiled alongside the repertoire data. A later genetic analysis used genome-wide SNP genotypes for 398 of the 666 donors, treating that subset as a discovery cohort. All discovery cohort repertoires had been generated on a single sequencing platform. HLA typing covered class I and class II loci at four-digit resolution. The number of donors typed differed by locus, with about 629-630 for A, B, C, DRB1 and DQB1, 522 for DQA1, approximately 580 for DPA1, and under 490 for DPB1. Four to six DR-DQ haplotypes were handled as single units for association and clustering, since linkage in the cohort was strong. On average, around 240,000 unique TCR beta nucleotide sequences were sequenced per donor among about 400 genotyped donors of the cohort, with roughly a sixth of those sequences being non-productive. General study outcomes and caveats: Most TCR sequences were observed very rarely across donors, whereas some public TCRs were present in many individuals. When HLA alleles, especially DR and DQ, strongly co-occurred, TCR associations were difficult to assign to individual alleles. Roughly uniform sequencing depth across donors was assumed in presence/absence analyses, although this assumption may not hold. Only TCR beta chains were sequenced in this cohort, and the absence of alpha or paired-chain data limited detectable features. An association between a missense DCLRE1C variant and V-gene and J-gene trimming of TCR beta chains was found in a later genetic analysis and replicated in an independent cohort. A group of highly shared sequence variants was considered likely to be a technical artifact of the sequencing pipeline. According to a later analysis, most CMV-associated TCR beta chains appeared to be HLA-restricted, and the HLA associations seemed to be driven largely by CMV exposure. According to a later genetic analysis, donors in an Asian-associated ancestry cluster had fewer N-insertions in productive TCRs than the approximately 650-donor mean. Linkage disequilibrium might explain the correlated functional status among segregating V segments, but an unknown experimental factor could not be ruled out. According to a later analysis, parvovirus B19, influenza, CMV and Epstein-Barr virus appeared linked to several top co-occurrence clusters. A total of 164 TCR beta chains were listed by the study as associated with cytomegalovirus. Because counts were too low, seventeen rarely observed V segments, including chromosome 9 orphons, were left out of the earlier analysis of about 500 of the donors. In a later analysis, the rate of TCR association differed among HLA loci, with DRB1 alleles having the most associated TCRs and HLA-C alleles having the fewest. A further reported finding was that TCR beta sequences accurately predicted the HLA-A and HLA-B alleles for most subjects in the first cohort. At a false discovery rate of 0.05, a later analysis linked some 18,000 TCR beta sequences to specific HLA alleles. Compared with equally common non-associated chains, HLA-associated TCR beta chains in a later analysis were more clonally expanded and had lower generation probabilities. HLA typing was unavailable for some donors at each locus, so association tests used only the typed subset. For the cohort, immune exposure information was limited to CMV serostatus. In both the original and validation cohorts, the classifier was reported to diagnose cytomegalovirus status with high specificity and sensitivity. It was suggested by the authors that the approach could potentially be generalized to other disease states and immunological phenotypes. An earlier analysis of some 560 of the donors showed that most TCR beta V segments appeared in productive rearrangements either about 87% or about 30% of the time, which broadly matched IMGT annotations. A few of the identified cytomegalovirus-associated TCR beta chains were confirmed in vitro to be specific for cytomegalovirus antigens. Some IMGT-functional V segments, including TRBV6-2 and TRBV6-3, could not be distinguished by the 87-base-pair reads and were therefore excluded.

From a lookup of the germline V gene (reference sequence), CDR1 and CDR2 are SGHNT and YYREEE. Inclusive of the bounding cysteine and phenylalanine, the CDR3 is 17 residues long. Solely the CDR3 DNA is kept, with 51 bases framed from the first base. The trim is 7 bases for V and 5 bases for J, with a gap of 24 bases between the germline ends. Libraries were made using the immunoSEQ multiplex PCR assay. For the multiplex PCR, a mixture combining 60 forward primers for TCR Vbeta segments and 13 reverse primers for TCR Jbeta segments was used. The CDR3 region of rearranged TCR beta genes was amplified from genomic DNA with a multiplex PCR assay. The Illumina HiSeq System was used to sequence the amplified TCR beta libraries as 87-base-pair reads. In the authors' own workflow: A later analysis counted about 80 million unique TCR beta chains across the 700 or so repertoires, and 9.5 million to 11 million of these chains were shared by at least two donors. Raw reads were error-corrected and collapsed into unique sequences with a nearest-neighbor algorithm that merged closely related sequences to remove PCR and sequencing errors. CDR3 sequences were aligned to IMGT reference sequences to assign V, D and J gene segments. For a sequence to be retained, a match of at least six nucleotides to both a V gene segment and a J gene segment was required. A rearrangement was called productive if the CDR3 had no stop codons and remained in frame with V and J, and every other rearrangement was called non-productive. CDR3 was defined according to IMGT convention as the region running from the second conserved V-encoded cysteine to the conserved J-encoded phenylalanine. The earlier analysis of more than 450 of the donors excluded sequences that lacked an unambiguous match to a single V gene segment. In an earlier analysis of 587 of the donors, a V segment was called functional when productive rearrangements were above 56.7%, and segregating when the standard deviation between donors exceeded 5%. A statistical classification framework was built for diagnosing cytomegalovirus status from the catalog of TCR beta chain sequences. In a later analysis, V and J genes were assigned by comparing TCR nucleotide sequences against IMGT/GENE-DB human TR gene sequences. Using the TCRdist pipeline, a later analysis assigned CDR3 sequences along with most-parsimonious VDJ recombination scenarios. In a later analysis, each TCR beta chain was defined by its CDR3 amino acid sequence together with its V-gene family, and reads lacking a unique V-gene family were excluded. To address suspected cross-contamination and a sequencing artifact, a later analysis removed over 500 highly shared, low-generation-probability nucleotide sequences. For each public chain, a later analysis derived a clonal expansion index from normalized ranks of inferred template counts within each repertoire. A later analysis computed generation probabilities with a VDJ recombination model fitted to out-of-frame rearrangements, and checked the results against IGoR. Hypergeometric tests were used in a later analysis to score TCR-TCR, TCR-HLA and TCR-CMV co-occurrence, with a repertoire-size bias correction applied to the TCR pairs. False discovery rates were estimated in a later analysis by permuting HLA or CMV assignments 20 times. In a later analysis, co-occurring TCRs were grouped with DBSCAN, and TCRdist sequence similarity was added when clustering was performed within HLA-allele-positive subsets. Co-occurrence clustering excluded repertoires with fewer than 30,000 or more than 120,000 public chains, plus five with anomalous nucleotide sharing. TCRdb took this table from immuneACCESS and kept in-frame rearrangements with V and J called. Such tables lack part of the clones; where checked against another copy, unresolved V genes explain under half of the gap, and the rest is unexplained. V and J calls and clone size follow that table, whereas D and trimming were derived from the DNA. The sample table records roughly 160,000 clones; 80% to 90% of these occur just once. The top ten clonotypes cover approximately 8.5% of the sample.

The cohort was made up of about 610 healthy bone marrow donors. At the time of sampling, all cohort members were nominally healthy, though unrecorded immune exposures were likely present. The donor was CMV seropositive and was included in the group of approximately 300 seropositive cohort members. A peripheral blood sample was collected from each donor, and TCR beta sequencing was performed on peripheral blood mononuclear cells. Genomic DNA extraction from the blood cell samples was performed with the Qiagen DNeasy Blood Extraction Kit. Comments on this clone: The target of this receptor is not known. No qualities accompany the bases; no much larger clone lies one base away.

The sequence came from a young man in good health and CMV-seropositive. Sequencing input: PBMCs. The rearrangement combines TRBV5-4 with TRBJ2-2; tentative D gene TRBD2, with 5 bases matching. In nucleotide form, the sequence is TGTGCCAGCGGGCCAGGAGCTTCGGCCGGACTGACCGGGGAGCTGTTTTTT. Translated, this gives CASGPGASAGLTGELFF. The entire variable domain, with the stretches around the CDR3 drawn from the reference TRBV5-4 and TRBJ2-2 proteins, is ETGVTQSPTHLIKTRGQQVTLRCSSQSGHNTVSWYQQALGQGPQFIFQYYREEENGRGNFPPRFSGLQFPNYSSELNVNALELDDSALYLCASGPGASAGLTGELFFGEGSRLTVL.